This TCR beta chain is from a study of blood T cell repertoires in COVID-19. The wider study: COVID-19 samples from acute and convalescent phases originated in the United States, Italy and Spain.

Sequencing used immunoSEQ multiplex PCR; TCRdb keeps in-frame clones, though not all of them. The sample holds about 150,000 clones; around four fifths are singletons and the top ten take roughly 20%. In its sample, this clone was seen a few times. This CDR3 has 14 amino acids. V was pared by 4 bases and J by 7 bases, with 15 bases between. The sequence was obtained from a woman aged 70-85 years who had recovered from COVID-19. Specimen: peripheral blood. The V and J genes are TRBV23-1 and TRBJ2-3, with D maybe TRBD1 (6 bases). TRBV23-1 is filed as an ORF, its function uncertain. DNA for the CDR3: TGCGCCAGCAGTCGGGGACACGGGCGATATACGCAGTATTTT. It translates to CASSRGHGRYTQYF.